A single sample gave rise to the 16 T cell receptor beta chains below, sequenced in a study of OX40 agonist ivuxolimab in advanced cancers. Clones were read by immunoSEQ multiplex PCR, and TCRdb kept only the in-frame ones, dropping some. The data show approximately 94,000 clones, with under 95% seen just once and 0.54% held by the top ten. The starting material was CD4+ or CD8+ T cells sorted from blood, obtained in a trial of the OX40 agonist ivuxolimab. The receptors shown here come from an adult with an advanced solid tumor such as melanoma, head and neck, liver or kidney cancer.

This chain uses TRBV19 with TRBJ1-5; the D gene is possibly TRBD1 (5 bases). The germline gives CDR1 LNHDA, CDR2 SQIVND (reference sequence). V lost 5 bases and J lost 5, with 10 bases in between. The CDR3 has 13 amino acids. The CDR3 sequence is CASSQEGYQPQHF. Here the CDR3 DNA reads TGTGCCAGTAGTCAGGAGGGGTATCAGCCCCAGCATTTT.

This chain connects TRBV7-2 to TRBJ2-7, with TRBD1 identical over 7 bases. V dropped 5 bases and J dropped 3; count of bases not matched to a gene: 4. The germline V gene has CDR1 SGHTA and CDR2 FQGNSA. CDR3 length: 13 amino acids. Here the CDR3 reads CASSRDSIYEQYF. The CDR3 DNA is TGTGCCAGCAGCCGGGACAGCATCTACGAGCAGTACTTC.

Only a few counts were recorded for this clone. The chain employs TRBV18 and TRBJ1-5, with 9 bases fitting TRBD1. Germline loops: CDR1 KGHSH, CDR2 LQKENI. J was trimmed by 4 bases and V by 8 bases; bases with no gene match: 6. CDR3 length: 14 amino acids. CDR3 in amino acids: CASNGQGYNQPQHF. For the CDR3, the DNA is TGTGCCAGCAATGGACAGGGGTATAATCAGCCCCAGCATTTT. Using reference TRBV18 and TRBJ1-5 for the parts outside the CDR3, the full variable domain is NAGVMQNPRHLVRRRGQEARLRCSPMKGHSHVYWYRQLPEEGLKFMVYLQKENIIDESGMPKERFSAEFPKEGPSILRIQQVVRGDSAAYFCASNGQGYNQPQHFGDGTRLSIL.

The V gene is TRBV7-2, the J gene TRBJ1-3; TRBD1 matches at 10 bases. The CDR3 runs 16 residues. Germline CDR1 reads SGHTA; CDR2 reads FQGNSA. V trimming: 3 bases; J trimming: 0 bases; junction bases outside the gene matches: 2. The CDR3 sequence is CASSLTGGNSGNTIYF. The CDR3 nucleotides are TGTGCCAGCAGCTTGACAGGGGGCAACTCTGGAAACACCATATATTTT.

This chain joins TRBV5-1 and TRBJ2-7; D is possibly TRBD1 (5 bases). Trimming took 4 bases from V and 4 from J, leaving 15 bases between them. The CDR3 covers 14 residues. The germline gives CDR1 SGHRS, CDR2 YFSETQ. The CDR3 here is CASSPRHDRYEQYF. For the CDR3, the DNA is TGCGCCAGCAGCCCCCGACACGACAGATACGAGCAGTACTTC. Full variable domain (rest looked up from reference TRBV5-1 and TRBJ2-7): KAGVTQTPRYLIKTRGQQVTLSCSPISGHRSVSWYQQTPGQGLQFLFEYFSETQRNKGNFPGRFSGRQFSNSRSEMNVSTLELGDSALYLCASSPRHDRYEQYFGPGTRLTVT.

The chain carries TRBV29-1 and TRBJ1-2; D is uncertain. Trimming took 6 bases from V and 6 from J, leaving 11 bases between them. Germline V gives CDR1 SQVTM, CDR2 ANQGSEA. The CDR3 contains 11 residues. The DNA for the CDR3 is TGCAGCGTAAGGCTTTCGAATGGCTACACCTTC. Protein sequence: CSVRLSNGYTF. Based on the CDR3 plus reference TRBV29-1 and TRBJ1-2, the full variable domain is SAVISQKPSRDICQRGTSLTIQCQVDSQVTMMFWYRQQPGQSLTLIATANQGSEATYESGFVIDKFPISRPNLTFSTLTVSNMSPEDSSIYLCSVRLSNGYTFGSGTRLTVV.

This chain links TRBV30 with TRBJ2-3; D might be TRBD2 (6 bases). Per the germline V gene, CDR1 is GTSNPN and CDR2 is SVGIG (reference sequence). V shed 0 bases and J shed 2 bases, with 12 bases lying between them. CDR3 length: 15 amino acids. The CDR3 reads CAWSVTGGATDTQYF. The CDR3 coding sequence is TGTGCCTGGAGTGTCACCGGAGGGGCCACAGATACGCAGTATTTT. The variable domain in full, with the rest retrieved from reference TRBV30 and TRBJ2-3, is SQTIHQWPATLVQPVGSPLSLECTVEGTSNPNLYWYRQAAGRGLQLLFYSVGIGQISSEVPQNLSASRPQDRQFILSSKKLLLSDSGFYLCAWSVTGGATDTQYFGPGTRLTVL.

About this clone itself: The sample has other DNA sequences that encode this CDR3 too. The chain combines TRBV29-1 with TRBJ2-3; perhaps TRBD2 as D (5 bases). Germline CDR1 and CDR2: SQVTM and ANQGSEA. The ends were cut back, 3 bases at V and 3 bases at J, with 7 bases in the middle. This CDR3 is built from 12 residues. The CDR3 reads CSVDEGTDTQYF. In DNA form, the CDR3 reads TGCAGCGTTGACGAGGGTACAGATACGCAGTATTTT.

The rearrangement joins TRBV5-1 to TRBJ2-5; maybe TRBD1 (6 bases). The CDR3 is 11 residues long. Germline CDR1 reads SGHRS; CDR2 reads YFSETQ. Trimming shortened V by 6 bases and J by 3 bases, and 6 bases separated the two germline ends. The CDR3 spells CASKGEETQYF. The CDR3 DNA sequence: TGCGCCAGCAAGGGGGAAGAGACCCAGTACTTC.

The chain carries TRBV10-1 and TRBJ2-3, with D possibly TRBD2 on 6 matching bases. This CDR3 comprises 17 residues. The ends were cut back, 4 bases at V and 2 bases at J, with 19 bases in the middle. CDR1 WNHNN and CDR2 SYGVQD come from the germline V gene (reference sequence). CDR3 sequence reads: CASSGSLVAESTDTQYF. The CDR3 bases are TGCGCCAGCAGTGGGTCTTTGGTAGCGGAGTCCACAGATACGCAGTATTTT.

This sequence joins TRBV21-1 and TRBJ1-3; TRBD1, as called in the table, went unchecked against the DNA. TRBV21-1 is assigned pseudogene status. CDR3 length: 19 residues. In nucleotides, the CDR3 is TGTGCCAGCAGCAAAACGGGACACCACCTCGTGAGCTCTGGAAACACCATATATTTT. It encodes CASSKTGHHLVSSGNTIYF.

This rearrangement joins TRBV7-2 to TRBJ1-2; 7 bases fit TRBD1. J was trimmed by 5 bases and V by 1 base; bases with no gene match: 4. CDR1 is SGHTA and CDR2 is FQGNSA in the germline V gene. This CDR3 is built from 14 residues. The CDR3 loop reads CASSLGQGRYGYTF. DNA of the CDR3: TGTGCCAGCAGCTTAGGACAGGGTCGGTATGGCTACACCTTC.

J is TRBJ2-5 and V is TRBV5-6, with D unclear. V was clipped by 5 bases and J by 2 bases, with 10 bases between them. Germline assignment: CDR1 SGHDT and CDR2 YYEEEE. The CDR3 length is 13 residues. CDR3 region: CASSFGPQETQYF. The CDR3, as DNA: TGTGCCAGCAGTTTCGGGCCTCAAGAGACCCAGTACTTC.

The chain carries TRBV18 and TRBJ2-5; 8 bases match TRBD2. V lost 4 bases, J lost 2 bases, and 9 bases stayed unmatched. The CDR3 loop spans 16 amino acids. Germline assignment: CDR1 KGHSH and CDR2 LQKENI. CDR3 sequence: CASSLTVAGNQETQYF. In DNA, the CDR3 is TGTGCCAGCTCACTGACCGTAGCGGGAAATCAAGAGACCCAGTACTTC.

The rearrangement links TRBV7-2 to TRBJ2-3; 8 nucleotides align to TRBD1. The V gene end was trimmed by 1 base and the J gene end by 2 bases; junction bases not matched to a gene: 8. The V gene's germline CDR1 is SGHTA and CDR2 FQGNSA. CDR3 size: 17 residues. CDR3 bases: TGTGCCAGCAGCTTAGTCGGGTGGACAGGGTACACAGATACGCAGTATTTT. Translated: CASSLVGWTGYTDTQYF.

V gene TRBV5-8 combines with J gene TRBJ2-1, with 7 bases lining up with TRBD1. The germline gives CDR1 SGHTS, CDR2 YDEGEE. The CDR3 contains 16 residues. Germline trimming cut 4 bases from V and 0 bases from J; bases unmatched to any gene: 7. The CDR3 region is CASSHYTGVSYNEQFF. CDR3 bases: TGTGCCAGCAGCCACTATACAGGGGTCTCCTACAATGAGCAGTTCTTC.